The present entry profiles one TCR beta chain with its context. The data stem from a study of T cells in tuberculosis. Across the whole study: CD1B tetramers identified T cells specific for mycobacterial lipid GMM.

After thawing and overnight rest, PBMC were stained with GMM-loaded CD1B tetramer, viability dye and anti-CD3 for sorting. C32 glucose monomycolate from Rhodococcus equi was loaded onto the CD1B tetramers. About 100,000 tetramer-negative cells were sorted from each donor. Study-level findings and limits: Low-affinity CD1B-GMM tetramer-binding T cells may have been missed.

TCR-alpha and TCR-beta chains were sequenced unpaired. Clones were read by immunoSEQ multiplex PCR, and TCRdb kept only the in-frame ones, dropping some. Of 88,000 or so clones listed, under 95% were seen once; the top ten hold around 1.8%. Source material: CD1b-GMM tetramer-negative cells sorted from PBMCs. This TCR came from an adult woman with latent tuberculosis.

In DNA, the CDR3 is TGTGCCAGCACCCCGGACAGGGGAGAAGCTTTCTTT. This translates into CASTPDRGEAFF. The genes are TRBV6-6 and TRBJ1-1; 9 nucleotides align to TRBD1. The CDR3 has 12 amino acids. V lost 7 bases and J lost 8; bases outside the gene matches: 5. The V gene's germline CDR1 is MNHNY and CDR2 SVGAGI (reference sequence).